This T cell receptor beta chain is drawn from a study of post-analysis software for immune sequencing data. Study observations and caveats: Comparison of patients with controls showed about 5 TRBV segments more frequent in patients, TRBV5-6, TRBV5-1 and TRBV20-1 among them.

CDR3 size: 16 residues. Germline V lookup: CDR1 MNHEY, CDR2 SVGAGI. cDNA libraries of TCR beta carried unique molecular identifiers. Once roughly 0.85 to 11 million T cells were used, roughly 0.5 million cDNA molecules resulted. One entry per CDR3 protein, called by TCRdb with MiXCR from the PCR reads. The data hold approximately 350,000 distinct CDR3 sequences, with around a third observed a single time. As regards this clonotype: Its antigen is unidentified.

Specimen: blood. The J gene is TRBJ2-7, the V gene TRBV6-5; 8 nucleotides align to TRBD2. Near its end, the DNA agrees better with TRBJ2-4, so the J call may be wrong. The TCR comes from a girl aged 5 to 17 with multiple sclerosis. The CDR3 region has the DNA TGTGCCAGCAGCTCGAGGCGGGGGGCCGCCAAAAACATTCAGTACTTC. This translates into CASSSRRGAAKNIQYF.